Listed below are T cell receptor beta chains from one sample, sequenced in a study of blood T cell repertoires in COVID-19. This table comes from immunoSEQ multiplex PCR, and its TCRdb copy is limited to in-frame clones, with some not included. The table includes a few hundred thousand clones, approximately 91% detected once. Material for sequencing was peripheral blood. The receptor source for this set is a woman in her 30s with COVID-19, enrolled during active disease. Both conserved end residues are part of each CDR3. A D gene is named only where the DNA matches it firmly. Where a row states a size, it is once, few, many or the class of an expanded clone; other rows omit it.

j_call clone_size d_call v_call cdr3_aa cdr3_nt
TRBJ2-1 . TRBD2 TRBV20-1 CSASFGTAGGEQFF TGCAGTGCTAGTTTCGGGACGGCGGGAGGGGAGCAGTTCTTC
TRBJ1-2 . . TRBV9 CASSPRDLANYGYTF TGTGCCAGCAGCCCACGGGATTTAGCTAACTATGGCTACACCTTC
TRBJ2-1 . TRBD2 TRBV19 CASSSRLGTSGPYNEQFF TGTGCCAGTAGTTCCCGTCTCGGGACTAGCGGACCTTACAATGAGCAGTTCTTC
TRBJ2-7 few . TRBV18 CASSIQGYEQYF TGTGCCAGCTCAATCCAGGGGTACGAGCAGTACTTC
TRBJ1-2 few . TRBV24-1 CATSEDSMVYGYTF TGTGCCACCAGTGAGGACAGTATGGTATATGGCTACACCTTC
TRBJ2-1 few TRBD1 TRBV13 CASSLDPTGGGNEQFF TGTGCCAGCAGCTTAGACCCGACAGGGGGAGGCAATGAGCAGTTCTTC
TRBJ1-5 . TRBD1 TRBV15 CATSRDRGVASNQPQHF TGTGCCACCAGCCGGGACAGGGGGGTAGCCAGCAATCAGCCCCAGCATTTT
TRBJ2-1 . . TRBV19 CASSWDTSSYNEQFF TGTGCCAGTAGCTGGGACACGAGCTCCTACAATGAGCAGTTCTTC
TRBJ2-4 . TRBD2 TRBV15 CATSRVSGRAKNIQYF TGTGCCACCAGCAGAGTTAGCGGGAGAGCCAAAAACATTCAGTACTTC
TRBJ1-2 . . TRBV7-9 CASSLGGTNYGYTF TGTGCCAGCAGCTTAGGAGGCACCAACTATGGCTACACCTTC
TRBJ1-2 . . TRBV27 CASSLDSFNYGYTF TGTGCCAGCAGTTTAGACAGCTTTAACTATGGCTACACCTTC
TRBJ1-3 few . TRBV6-5 CASSRTPGNTIYF TGTGCCAGCAGCCGGACACCAGGAAACACCATATATTTT
TRBJ2-5 . TRBD2 TRBV25-1 CASSNPSGITGQETQYF TGTGCCAGCAGTAACCCAAGCGGGATCACAGGCCAAGAGACCCAGTACTTC
TRBJ1-1 . . TRBV2 CASRETGIFTNEAFF TGTGCCAGCAGGGAGACAGGAATCTTCACCAATGAAGCTTTCTTT
TRBJ1-1 . . TRBV3-1/TRBV3-2 CASSQLGGDTEAFF TGTGCCAGCAGCCAACTAGGGGGAGACACTGAAGCTTTCTTT
TRBJ1-4 . . TRBV15 CATSRSTTRLFF TGTGCCACCAGCAGGTCTACCACGCGACTGTTTTTT
TRBJ2-5 . TRBD1 TRBV4-1 CASSQADRKETQYF TGCGCCAGCAGCCAAGCGGACAGGAAAGAGACCCAGTACTTC
TRBJ1-2 once TRBD1 TRBV7-8 CASSLDRDGYTF TGTGCCAGCAGCTTGGACAGGGATGGCTACACCTTC
TRBJ1-2 . TRBD1 TRBV5-5 CASSLGQGNYGYTF TGTGCCAGCAGCTTGGGACAGGGGAACTATGGCTACACCTTC
TRBJ2-5 . TRBD2 TRBV7-8 CASSRAAGGWTQYF TGTGCCAGCAGCCGAGCCGCGGGGGGATGGACCCAGTACTTC
TRBJ2-1 . TRBD2 TRBV5-1 CASSSVLAGDGNEQFF TGCGCCAGCAGCTCGGTACTAGCGGGAGACGGTAATGAGCAGTTCTTC
TRBJ1-5 . TRBD1 TRBV19 CASSMVRTGGAGSNQPQHF TGTGCCAGTAGTATGGTCCGGACAGGGGGCGCCGGGAGCAATCAGCCCCAGCATTTT
TRBJ2-2 . TRBD2 TRBV30 CAWSSGLAVLNTGELFF TGTGCCTGGAGTTCAGGACTAGCGGTTTTGAACACCGGGGAGCTGTTTTTT
TRBJ2-1 . TRBD2 TRBV13 CASNPSGSSYNEQFF TGTGCCAGCAACCCTAGCGGGAGCTCCTACAATGAGCAGTTCTTC
TRBJ2-7 . TRBD1 TRBV11-3 CASSVLGTGDYEQYF TGTGCCAGCAGCGTACTCGGGACAGGGGACTACGAGCAGTACTTC
TRBJ2-6 . . TRBV3-1/TRBV3-2 CASSQGQFYNVLTF TGTGCCAGCAGCCAAGGACAGTTCTACAACGTCCTGACTTTC